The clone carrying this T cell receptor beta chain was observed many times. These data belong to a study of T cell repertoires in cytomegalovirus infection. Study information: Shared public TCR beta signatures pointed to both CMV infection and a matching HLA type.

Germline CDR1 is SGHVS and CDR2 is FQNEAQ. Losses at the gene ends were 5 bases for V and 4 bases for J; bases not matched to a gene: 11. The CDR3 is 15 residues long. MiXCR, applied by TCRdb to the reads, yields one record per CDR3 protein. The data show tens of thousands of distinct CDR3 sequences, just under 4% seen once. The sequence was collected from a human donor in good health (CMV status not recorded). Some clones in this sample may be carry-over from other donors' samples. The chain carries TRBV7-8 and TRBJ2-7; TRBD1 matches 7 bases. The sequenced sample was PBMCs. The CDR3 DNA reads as TGTGCCAGCAGCGCCCGGGACAGCCTATTTTACGAGCAGTACTTC. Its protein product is CASSARDSLFYEQYF. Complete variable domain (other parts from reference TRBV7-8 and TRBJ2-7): GAGVSQSPRYKVAKRGQDVALRCDPISGHVSLFWYQQALGQGPEFLTYFQNEAQLDKSGLPSDRFFAERPEGSVSTLKIQRTQQEDSAVYLCASSARDSLFYEQYFGPGTRLTVT.